This T cell receptor beta chain was identified during a study of blood T cells in healthy people across ages. V lost 5 bases and J 6 bases, leaving 21 bases between the germline ends. This CDR3 region has 16 residues. Looked up from germline, CDR1 is SGHTA and CDR2 is FQGNSA. Alongside a J-beta primer mix, a sample-barcoded 5' primer served in a second PCR lasting 7 to 11 cycles. TCRdb independently ran MiXCR on the 5' RACE reads; one entry per CDR3 protein. The sample holds about a million distinct CDR3 sequences; roughly half are singletons and the top ten take around 21%. This rearrangement joins TRBV7-2 to TRBJ2-3; D assignment may be TRBD1 or TRBD2 (5 bases each). Sequenced material: blood. This sequence was found in an older woman in good health. CDR3 amino acids: CASSTQGGGYTDTQYF. Here the CDR3 DNA reads TGTGCCAGCAGCACCCAGGGTGGGGGATACACTGATACGCAGTATTTT.